This T cell receptor beta chain was recovered during a study of monozygotic twins with inflammatory bowel disease (dated by TCRdb to the late 2010s). A note on the overall study: The full study comprised 28 monozygotic twin pairs: nine German pairs (four IBD-concordant, five IBD-discordant) and 19 IBD-discordant Danish pairs. Each individual had, on average, about 151 000 unique TCRalpha sequences and 181 000 unique TCRbeta sequences available for analysis. Within discordant pairs, disease-associated traits were sought mainly by comparing IBD patients with their genetically identical healthy co-twins. What the research found in general, with its limitations: The results gave no support for a single strong signal or clonotype linked to IBD. The analysis was unable to tell different T cell subtypes apart. Because patients were on differing immunosuppressive treatments, the repertoires may have picked up extra background noise and inter-individual variability. IBD patients shared fewer clonotypes with other individuals than healthy twins did, most markedly in patients showing signs of disease activity. Repertoire similarity did not differ between concordant and discordant twins, which could be due to limited statistical power. A decrease in TCRbeta repertoire diversity, as measured by inverse Simpson index, was observed in IBD patients compared with their healthy co-twins.

The CDR3 measures 13 amino acids from cysteine to phenylalanine. DNA was not recorded. The CDR1 and CDR2 encoded by the germline V gene (reference sequence) are MNHEY and SMNVEV. Remarks on this clonotype: Its antigen is unknown.

From each donor, a roughly 2.6 ml peripheral blood sample was collected into PAXgene tubes and stored at -80 degrees C. Without T cell sorting, total RNA was isolated from whole blood using the PAXgene blood miRNA kit on an automated QIAcube. Peripheral blood from monozygotic twin pairs who were concordant or discordant for inflammatory bowel disease underwent deep TCRalpha and TCRbeta repertoire profiling using unique molecular barcoding. For every twin pair, smoking habits were documented, and each individual was categorised as a current, former or never smoker. The method was 5' RACE. Preparation of each TCR library used around 3.5 ug of total RNA. For each sample, cDNA synthesis was carried out in eight separate reactions using SMARTScribe reverse transcriptase. During cDNA synthesis, unique molecular identifiers containing a 6-nucleotide sample barcode were introduced by template switching. TCRalpha and TCRbeta cDNA was amplified in two nested PCRs of approximately 17 and 9 cycles, and bead purification was carried out after each PCR. Before amplification, the cDNA was treated with uracil DNA-glycosylase and purified using the QIAquick PCR purification kit. The second PCR added Illumina TruSeq-compatible adapters along with sample-specific barcodes. TapeStation and Qubit were used to check library quality and concentration, and 5 ng of each library was pooled. Pooled libraries were sequenced on an Illumina HiSeq2500 single-index Rapid Run with 2 x 100 bp reads and custom sequencing primers. On the study's bioinformatics: MiGEC version 1.2.6 was used for UMI-based consensus assembly, which corrected PCR and sequencing errors. MiXCR version 2.1.1 was used to carry out V(D)J alignment, clonotype assembly and CDR3 extraction. Gene usage, clonotype sharing and MAIT/NKT TCR abundance were normalised by analysing the top 1000, 10 000 and 20 000 clonotypes per sample. After downsampling to 27 000 UMIs, diversity was calculated as the inverse Simpson index using the vegan R package. Paired Mann-Whitney U tests on discordant twin pairs were used, with Benjamini-Hochberg multiple-testing correction. TCRdb reprocessed the public reads and reports one entry per CDR3 protein sequence, without DNA. The V and J calls come from TCRdb's annotation, not from the publication. This sample's table has entries for under 350,000 distinct CDR3 sequences. The ten largest account for 5.6% of the sample.

The sequenced material came from blood. Rearrangement joined TRBV27 to TRBJ2-1; the TRBD1 assignment by TCRdb is unverifiable without DNA. This receptor was identified in a human donor with ulcerative colitis or Crohn's disease, or a healthy co-twin of an affected twin (not recorded which). The CDR3 is CASRSGKNNEQFF.